Listed here are 19 T cell receptor beta chains from one sample, sequenced in a study of T cell changes during pregnancy in multiple sclerosis. Sequencing used immunoSEQ multiplex PCR; TCRdb keeps in-frame clones, though not all of them. The sample has some 28,000 clones, roughly 91% seen once. The sequenced sample was CD8+ T cells from peripheral blood mononuclear cells, obtained before pregnancy. These receptors all come from a female donor with multiple sclerosis, enrolled in a pregnancy study.

This chain links TRBV7-9 with TRBJ2-5, with 10 nucleotides matching TRBD1. This CDR3 is built from 16 residues. The J segment lost 2 bases and the V segment lost 2 bases, leaving 5 bases of the junction unmatched. CDR1 SEHNR and CDR2 FQNEAQ come from the germline V gene (reference sequence). The CDR3 is CASSLQDRGTQETQYF. Written as DNA, the CDR3 is TGTGCCAGCAGCTTACAGGACAGGGGGACACAAGAGACCCAGTACTTC.

CDR3 protein: CASSDRGEAGDEQFF. The CDR3 bases are TGTGCCAGCAGTGACCGGGGGGAGGCTGGGGATGAGCAGTTCTTC. The chain is built from TRBV6-4 and TRBJ2-1, with 7 nucleotides matching TRBD2. The V gene end was trimmed by 2 bases and the J gene end by 8 bases; junction bases not matched to a gene: 9. The germline V gene encodes CDR1 MRHNA and CDR2 SNTAGT. CDR3 length: 15 residues.

The V call is TRBV5-6, the J call TRBJ2-6, with unresolved D. V was clipped by 1 base and J by 4 bases, with 9 bases between them. Germline loops: CDR1 SGHDT, CDR2 YYEEEE. The CDR3 length is 15 residues. The CDR3 DNA sequence: TGTGCCAGCAGCTTGATGGCGGTAGGGGCCAACGTCCTGACTTTC. Amino acid sequence: CASSLMAVGANVLTF.

The CDR3 bases are TGTGCCTGGACCATTATTTCGGGCGAGCAGTACTTC. Translated, it gives CAWTIISGEQYF. The V gene is TRBV30, the J gene TRBJ2-7; no firm D call. The CDR3 sequence is 12 residues long. The germline V gene has CDR1 GTSNPN and CDR2 SVGIG (reference sequence). V was cut by 4 bases and J by 6 bases, with 13 bases left in between.

The J gene is TRBJ1-2, the V gene TRBV2; perhaps TRBD1 as D (6 bases). Germline assignment: CDR1 SNHLY and CDR2 FYNNEI. Trimming shortened V by 3 bases and J by 8 bases, and 19 bases separated the two germline ends. The CDR3 has 15 residues. The CDR3 DNA follows: TGTGCCAGCAGTGATCCTGGACAGCCCAAGGGGGGCTACACCTTC. Translation: CASSDPGQPKGGYTF.

The V and J genes are TRBV10-2 and TRBJ2-5; D not certain. Germline CDR1 and CDR2: WSHSY and SAAADI. Trimming shortened V by 10 bases and J by 0 bases, and 15 bases separated the two germline ends. The CDR3 runs 14 residues. CDR3 bases: TGCGCCACCCGAACGAGAGCGTACCAAGAGACCCAGTACTTC. It translates to CATRTRAYQETQYF.

V is TRBV29-1 and J is TRBJ2-7; D gene uncertain. V lost 4 bases and J 3 bases, leaving 7 bases between the germline ends. The CDR3 has 11 amino acids. Germline V gene data show CDR1 as SQVTM and CDR2 as ANQGSEA. CDR3 protein: CSVVQDYEQYF. The CDR3, as DNA: TGCAGCGTTGTGCAGGACTACGAGCAGTACTTC.

The V gene is TRBV5-4, the J gene TRBJ2-7; 7 bases match TRBD2. The germline gives CDR1 SGHNT, CDR2 YYREEE (reference sequence). The CDR3 contains 15 residues. V was clipped by 1 base and J by 2 bases; unmatched bases: 6. CDR3 nucleotide sequence: TGTGCCAGCAGCTTGAGCCTAGCGGACACCTACGAGCAGTACTTC. Protein: CASSLSLADTYEQYF.

The CDR3 loop is CASSFSSFYGYTF. CDR3 sequence (DNA): TGTGCCAGCAGCTTTTCCAGTTTCTATGGCTACACCTTC. J is TRBJ1-2 and V is TRBV11-1, with D uncertain. The CDR3 spans 13 residues. Germline V lookup: CDR1 SGHAT, CDR2 FQDESV (reference sequence). V shed 3 bases and J shed 4 bases, with 9 bases lying between them.

The V call is TRBV2, the J call TRBJ1-1; TRBD1 might be the D (5 bases). Germline V gene data show CDR1 as SNHLY and CDR2 as FYNNEI. With 11 bases removed from V and 3 bases from J, the gap between germline ends came to 16 bases. This CDR3 region has 13 residues. The CDR3 DNA follows: TGTGCCCCGGGACTTAAAAGAGACACTGAAGCTTTCTTT. Amino acids: CAPGLKRDTEAFF.

V gene TRBV6-6 combines with J gene TRBJ1-1; TRBD1 matches 7 bases. Germline V gives CDR1 MNHNY, CDR2 SVGAGI (reference sequence). The ends lost 6 bases at V and 2 bases at J; junction bases unmatched: 9. CDR3 length: 15 residues. CDR3 protein: CASRLTGVRNTEAFF. The CDR3 DNA follows: TGTGCCAGCAGATTAACAGGGGTTCGAAACACTGAAGCTTTCTTT.

CDR3 in amino acids: CASRKDRGSSQPQHF. In DNA, the CDR3 is TGTGCCAGCAGAAAGGACAGGGGGTCAAGTCAGCCCCAGCATTTT. The chain uses TRBV28 and TRBJ1-5; 10 bases are a match to TRBD1. The V and J ends lost 6 bases and 6 bases, in that order; junction bases with no gene match: 8. The CDR3 is 15 residues long. Germline lookup yields CDR1 MDHEN and CDR2 SYDVKM.

This clone was detected once. The V and J genes are TRBV6-4 and TRBJ1-2; a weak D match, TRBD1 (6 bases). The V and J ends lost 2 bases and 8 bases respectively, with 12 bases between them. Germline assignment: CDR1 MRHNA and CDR2 SNTAGT. This CDR3 contains 13 residues. The CDR3 protein is CASSDKGEGGYTF. Written as DNA, the CDR3 is TGTGCCAGCAGTGACAAGGGGGAAGGAGGCTACACCTTC.

The chain carries TRBV19 and TRBJ2-7, with D tentatively TRBD2 (6 bases). This CDR3 comprises 15 residues. CDR1 is LNHDA, CDR2 SQIVND, per germline (reference sequence). Trimming took off 5 bases at V and 2 bases at J, with 16 bases between the two ends. CDR3 DNA sequence: TGTGCCAGTAGTCGTTACGGGGGAGAAACCTACGAGCAGTACTTC. Residues: CASSRYGGETYEQYF. Using reference TRBV19 and TRBJ2-7 for the parts outside the CDR3, the full variable domain is DGGITQSPKYLFRKEGQNVTLSCEQNLNHDAMYWYRQDPGQGLRLIYYSQIVNDFQKGDIAEGYSVSREKKESFPLTVTSAQKNPTAFYLCASSRYGGETYEQYFGPGTRLTVT.

The J gene is TRBJ2-1, the V gene TRBV13; 12 positions match TRBD2. This CDR3 region has 15 residues. The germline CDR1 and CDR2 sequences are PRHDT and FYEKMQ (reference sequence). The junction had 7 bases not matched to a gene; V was cut back by 3 bases and J by 10 bases. The CDR3 reads CASSFTSGGFEEQFF. CDR3 nucleotides: TGTGCCAGCAGCTTCACTAGCGGGGGGTTTGAAGAGCAGTTCTTC.

With regard to this clone: Germline is not matched at one junction end, which may reflect a read error. V is TRBV7-2 and J is TRBJ2-3; 12 bases line up with TRBD2. Germline CDR1 SGHTA, CDR2 FQGNSA. This CDR3 spans 13 amino acids. The CDR3 spells CASSFRLAGAIVF. The CDR3 DNA follows: TGTGCCAGCAGCTTCCGACTAGCGGGGGCTATAGTTTTT.

This rearrangement joins TRBV9 to TRBJ1-4; D remains ambiguous. The CDR3 is 14 amino acids. V lost 4 bases to trimming and J lost 4 bases, with 11 bases between them. CDR1 is SGDLS and CDR2 is YYNGEE in the germline V gene. CDR3 sequence (DNA): TGTGCCAGCAGCCTCAGGTTCGATAATGAAAAACTGTTTTTT. Translating gives CASSLRFDNEKLFF.

The rearrangement joins TRBV29-1 to TRBJ2-1, with D possibly TRBD1 on 5 matching bases. Germline V gene data show CDR1 as SQVTM and CDR2 as ANQGSEA. V was shortened by 7 bases and J by 4 bases, with 14 bases between the two germline ends. CDR3 length equals 13 residues. The CDR3 sequence: CSAYPRVYNEQFF. The DNA for the CDR3 is TGCAGCGCCTACCCCAGGGTATACAATGAGCAGTTCTTC.

The chain couples TRBV30 to TRBJ2-1; 11 nucleotides agree with TRBD2. Germline values: CDR1 GTSNPN, CDR2 SVGIG (reference sequence). J was trimmed by 5 bases and V by 5 bases; bases with no gene match: 5. This CDR3 contains 14 residues. This CDR3 is CAWGLAGGDNEQFF. The CDR3 DNA reads TGTGCCTGGGGTCTAGCGGGGGGAGACAATGAGCAGTTCTTC. The full variable domain, rest sourced from reference TRBV30 and TRBJ2-1, is SQTIHQWPATLVQPVGSPLSLECTVEGTSNPNLYWYRQAAGRGLQLLFYSVGIGQISSEVPQNLSASRPQDRQFILSSKKLLLSDSGFYLCAWGLAGGDNEQFFGPGTRLTVL.